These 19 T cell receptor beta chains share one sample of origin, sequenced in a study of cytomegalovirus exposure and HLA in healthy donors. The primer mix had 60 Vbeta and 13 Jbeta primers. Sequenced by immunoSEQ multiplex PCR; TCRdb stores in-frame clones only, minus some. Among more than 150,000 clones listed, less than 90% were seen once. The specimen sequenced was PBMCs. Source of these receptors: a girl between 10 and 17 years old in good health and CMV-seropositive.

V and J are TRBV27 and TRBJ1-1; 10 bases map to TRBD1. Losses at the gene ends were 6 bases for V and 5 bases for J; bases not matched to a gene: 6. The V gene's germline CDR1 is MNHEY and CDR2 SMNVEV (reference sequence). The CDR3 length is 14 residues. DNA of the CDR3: TGTGCCAGCAGCCTACGGGACAGGGGTACTGAAGCTTTCTTT. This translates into CASSLRDRGTEAFF.

The CDR3 nucleotides are TGTGCCAGCAGCTTGCTGCTCGAGGAGACCCAGTACTTC. It encodes CASSLLLEETQYF. The V and J genes are TRBV5-4 and TRBJ2-5; D call uncertain. The V and J ends lost 1 base and 5 bases respectively, with 9 bases between them. The CDR3 length is 13 residues. Germline V gives CDR1 SGHNT, CDR2 YYREEE (reference sequence).

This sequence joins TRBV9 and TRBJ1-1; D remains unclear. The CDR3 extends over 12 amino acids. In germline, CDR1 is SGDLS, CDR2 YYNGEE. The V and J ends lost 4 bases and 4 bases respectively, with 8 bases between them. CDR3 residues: CASSPTGTEAFF. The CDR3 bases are TGTGCCAGCAGCCCTACGGGCACTGAAGCTTTCTTT.

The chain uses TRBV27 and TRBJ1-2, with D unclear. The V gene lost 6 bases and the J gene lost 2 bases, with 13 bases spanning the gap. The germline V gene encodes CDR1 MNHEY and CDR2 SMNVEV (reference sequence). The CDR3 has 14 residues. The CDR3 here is CASSPSSLNYGYTF. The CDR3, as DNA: TGTGCCAGCAGCCCGTCGTCCCTAAACTATGGCTACACCTTC.

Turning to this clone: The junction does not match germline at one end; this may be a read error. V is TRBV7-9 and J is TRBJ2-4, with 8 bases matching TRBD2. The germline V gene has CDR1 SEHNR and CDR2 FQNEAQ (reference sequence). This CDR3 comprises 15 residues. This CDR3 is CASSVAGTSGNIQYF. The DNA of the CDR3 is TGTGCCAGCAGCGTAGCCGGGACTAGTGGGAACATTCAGTACTTC.

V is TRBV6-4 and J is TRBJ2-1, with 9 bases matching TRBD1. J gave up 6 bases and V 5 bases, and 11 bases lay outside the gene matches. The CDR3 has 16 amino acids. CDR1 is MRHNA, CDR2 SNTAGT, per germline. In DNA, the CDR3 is TGTGCCAGCAGTCCACACGCGGGACAGGGTACCAATGAGCAGTTCTTC. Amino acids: CASSPHAGQGTNEQFF.

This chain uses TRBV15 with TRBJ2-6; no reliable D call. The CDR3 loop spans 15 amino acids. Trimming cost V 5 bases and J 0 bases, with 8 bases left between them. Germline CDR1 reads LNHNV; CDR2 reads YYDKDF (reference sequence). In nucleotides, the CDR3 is TGTGCCACCAGCCGAAGGAGCTCTGGGGCCAACGTCCTGACTTTC. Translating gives CATSRRSSGANVLTF. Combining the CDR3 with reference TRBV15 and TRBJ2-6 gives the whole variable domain DAMVIQNPRYQVTQFGKPVTLSCSQTLNHNVMYWYQQKSSQAPKLLFHYYDKDFNNEADTPDNFQSRRPNTSFCFLDIRSPGLGDTAMYLCATSRRSSGANVLTFGAGSRLTVL.

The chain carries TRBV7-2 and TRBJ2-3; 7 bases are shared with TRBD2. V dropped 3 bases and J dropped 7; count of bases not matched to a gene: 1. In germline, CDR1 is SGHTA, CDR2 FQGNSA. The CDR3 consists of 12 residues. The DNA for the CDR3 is TGTGCCAGCAGCTTCGGGGGGAATACGCAGTATTTT. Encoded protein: CASSFGGNTQYF.

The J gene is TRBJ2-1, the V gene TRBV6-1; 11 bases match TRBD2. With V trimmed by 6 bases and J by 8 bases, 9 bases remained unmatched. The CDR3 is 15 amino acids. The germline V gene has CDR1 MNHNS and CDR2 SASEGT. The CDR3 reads CASRSWTSGWYEQFF. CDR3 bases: TGTGCCAGCAGATCATGGACTAGCGGGTGGTATGAGCAGTTCTTC.

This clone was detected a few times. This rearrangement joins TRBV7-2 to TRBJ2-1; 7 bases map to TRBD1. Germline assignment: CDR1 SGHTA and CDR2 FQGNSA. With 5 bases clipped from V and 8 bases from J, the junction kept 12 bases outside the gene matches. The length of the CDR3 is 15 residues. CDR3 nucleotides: TGTGCCAGCAGCCTCAGACAGGGTTTCGGAGATGAGCAGTTCTTC. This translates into CASSLRQGFGDEQFF.

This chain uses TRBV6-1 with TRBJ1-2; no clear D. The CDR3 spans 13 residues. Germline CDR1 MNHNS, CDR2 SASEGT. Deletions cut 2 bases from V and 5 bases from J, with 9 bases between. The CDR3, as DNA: TGTGCCAGCAGTGAATCGGGGATTTATGGCTACACCTTC. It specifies CASSESGIYGYTF.

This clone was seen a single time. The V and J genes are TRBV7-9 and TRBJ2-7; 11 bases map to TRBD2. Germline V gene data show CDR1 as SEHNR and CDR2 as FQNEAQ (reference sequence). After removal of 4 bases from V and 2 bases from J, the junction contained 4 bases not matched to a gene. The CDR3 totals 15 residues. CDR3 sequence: CASSSSGRPPYEQYF. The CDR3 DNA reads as TGTGCCAGCAGCTCTAGCGGGAGGCCCCCCTACGAGCAGTACTTC. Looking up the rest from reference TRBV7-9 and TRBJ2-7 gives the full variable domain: DTGVSQNPRHKITKRGQNVTFRCDPISEHNRLYWYRQTLGQGPEFLTYFQNEAQLEKSRLLSDRFSAERPKGSFSTLEIQRTEQGDSAMYLCASSSSGRPPYEQYFGPGTRLTVT.

This chain's CDR3 is CASKSKDSSYNEQFF. The CDR3 bases are TGTGCCAGCAAATCTAAAGATAGCTCCTACAATGAGCAGTTCTTC. This chain connects TRBV2 to TRBJ2-1; D unresolved. Trimming removed 7 bases at V and 0 bases at J, with 13 bases between. The CDR3 length is 15 residues. Germline V gene data show CDR1 as SNHLY and CDR2 as FYNNEI.

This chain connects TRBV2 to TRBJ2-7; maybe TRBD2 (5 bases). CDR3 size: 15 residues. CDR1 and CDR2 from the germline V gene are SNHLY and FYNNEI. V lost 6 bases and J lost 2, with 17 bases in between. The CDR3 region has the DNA TGTGCCAGCAGCCTGGGGAGCGACCCAGCCTACGAGCAGTACTTC. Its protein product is CASSLGSDPAYEQYF.

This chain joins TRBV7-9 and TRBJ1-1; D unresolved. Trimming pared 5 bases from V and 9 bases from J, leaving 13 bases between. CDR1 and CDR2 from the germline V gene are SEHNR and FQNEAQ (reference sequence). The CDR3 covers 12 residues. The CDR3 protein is CASSRLEAQAFF. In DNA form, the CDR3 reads TGTGCCAGCAGCCGACTAGAGGCGCAAGCTTTCTTT.

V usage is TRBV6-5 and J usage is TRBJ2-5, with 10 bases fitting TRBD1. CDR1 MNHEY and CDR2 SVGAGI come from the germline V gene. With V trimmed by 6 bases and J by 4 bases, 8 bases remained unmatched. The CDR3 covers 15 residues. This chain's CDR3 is CASSRPGQGLETQYF. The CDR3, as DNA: TGTGCCAGCAGCCGACCGGGACAGGGGCTAGAGACCCAGTACTTC.

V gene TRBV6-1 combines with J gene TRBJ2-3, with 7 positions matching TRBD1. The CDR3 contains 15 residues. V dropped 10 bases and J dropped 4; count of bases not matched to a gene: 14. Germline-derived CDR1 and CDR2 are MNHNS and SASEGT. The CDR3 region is CAIRRGTVNPDTQYF. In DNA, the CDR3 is TGTGCCATCCGGAGAGGGACAGTCAACCCAGATACGCAGTATTTT.

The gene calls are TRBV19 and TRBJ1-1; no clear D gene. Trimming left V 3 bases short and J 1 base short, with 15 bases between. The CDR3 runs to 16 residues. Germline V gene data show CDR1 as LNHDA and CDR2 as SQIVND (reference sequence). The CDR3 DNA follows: TGTGCCAGTAGTATTAGTTTCAGAGGGCAGAACACTGAAGCTTTCTTT. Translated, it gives CASSISFRGQNTEAFF. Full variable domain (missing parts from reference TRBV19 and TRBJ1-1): DGGITQSPKYLFRKEGQNVTLSCEQNLNHDAMYWYRQDPGQGLRLIYYSQIVNDFQKGDIAEGYSVSREKKESFPLTVTSAQKNPTAFYLCASSISFRGQNTEAFFGQGTRLTVV.

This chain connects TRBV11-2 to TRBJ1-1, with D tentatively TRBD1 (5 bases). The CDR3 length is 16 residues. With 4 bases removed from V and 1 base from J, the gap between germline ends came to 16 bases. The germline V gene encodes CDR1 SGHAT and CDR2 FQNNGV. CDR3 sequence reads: CASSSPLTAGNTEAFF. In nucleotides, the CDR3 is TGTGCCAGCAGCTCGCCGCTGACAGCCGGGAACACTGAAGCTTTCTTT.